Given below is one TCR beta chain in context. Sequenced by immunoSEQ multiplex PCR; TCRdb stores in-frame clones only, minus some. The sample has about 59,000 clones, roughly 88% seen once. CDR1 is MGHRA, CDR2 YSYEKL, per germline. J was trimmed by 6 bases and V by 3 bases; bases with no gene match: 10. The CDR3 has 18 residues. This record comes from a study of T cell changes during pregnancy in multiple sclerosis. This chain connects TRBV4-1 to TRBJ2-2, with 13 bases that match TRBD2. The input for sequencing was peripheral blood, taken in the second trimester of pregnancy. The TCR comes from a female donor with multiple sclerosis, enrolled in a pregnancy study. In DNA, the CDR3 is TGCGCCAGCAGCCAGGGGGGACTAGCGGGGTGGGACGCCGGGGAGCTGTTTTTT. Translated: CASSQGGLAGWDAGELFF.